This T cell receptor (beta chain) appears in the sequencing data of a study of OX40 agonist ivuxolimab in advanced cancers. CDR1 KGHSH and CDR2 LQKENI come from the germline V gene. Trimming shortened V by 2 bases and J by 4 bases, and 13 bases separated the two germline ends. The CDR3 loop spans 15 amino acids. The repertoire was sequenced with immunoSEQ multiplex PCR; TCRdb's copy has only in-frame clones and lacks some. The data show roughly 61,000 clones, more than 65% seen once. V and J are TRBV18 and TRBJ2-3; D is perhaps TRBD1 (6 bases). The receptor comes from an adult with an advanced solid tumor such as melanoma, head and neck, liver or kidney cancer. Sequenced material: CD4+ or CD8+ T cells sorted from blood, taken in a trial of the OX40 agonist ivuxolimab. In DNA form, the CDR3 reads TGTGCCAGCTCACCAGGGGGCGCTTACCCAGATACGCAGTATTTT. It yields the protein CASSPGGAYPDTQYF.